This T cell receptor beta chain appears in the sequencing data of a study of cytomegalovirus exposure and HLA in healthy donors. Points from the study as a whole: TCR association rates varied by HLA locus in a later analysis, with DRB1 highest and HLA-C lowest. With high specificity and sensitivity, the classifier reportedly diagnosed cytomegalovirus status. Productive rates of about 87% or about 30% were seen for most TCR beta V segments in an earlier analysis. At a 0.05 false discovery rate, a later analysis found 18,000 or so TCR beta sequences to be associated with HLA alleles.

Use of 60 Vbeta and 13 Jbeta primers characterized the PCR. The repertoire was sequenced with immunoSEQ multiplex PCR; TCRdb's copy has only in-frame clones and lacks some. The table lists under 200,000 clones, over 60% of them singletons, with approximately 1.4% in the top ten. Between the trimmed V and J ends, which lost 5 bases and 4 bases, there was a span of 15 bases. The CDR3 length is 15 residues. The germline CDR1 and CDR2 sequences are SQVTM and ANQGSEA. A note on this clone: Its antigen is undetermined.

V usage is TRBV29-1 and J usage is TRBJ2-6; D may be TRBD1 (6 bases). Sequencing used PBMCs. This TCR was recovered from a girl aged 10 to 17 in good health and CMV-seronegative. The CDR3 sequence: CSVLRTGTGANVLTF. For the CDR3, the DNA is TGCAGCGTTCTGCGCACGGGGACAGGGGCCAACGTCCTGACTTTC.